A selection of T cell receptor beta chains follows, all from one sample in a study of blood T cell repertoires in COVID-19. TCRdb keeps only in-frame clones here, not all; method: immunoSEQ multiplex PCR. The sample has about 50,000 clones; approximately 85% are singletons. The sample taken for sequencing was peripheral blood. These receptor sequences come from a man in his sixties with acute or convalescent COVID-19. Both conserved end residues are part of each CDR3. The D gene is left open where the match is weak. Some rows have no size entry. The others give once, few or many, or a class for an expanded clone.

>once|TRBJ1-5|-|TRBV21-1
TGTGCCAGCAGCAGAATGAGAGTATATAGCAATCAGCCCCAGCATTTT
CASSRMRVYSNQPQHF
>-|TRBJ2-6|-|TRBV5-1
TGCGCCAGCAGCTATTACCGGGACAACGGGGCCAACGTCCTGACTTTC
CASSYYRDNGANVLTF
>-|TRBJ1-1|-|TRBV15
TGTGCCACCAGCAGAGAGGAGGGGAACACTGAAGCTTTCTTT
CATSREEGNTEAFF
>-|TRBJ1-1|-|TRBV30
TGTGCCTGGGGACGGACAGTCGGCACTGAAGCTTTCTTT
CAWGRTVGTEAFF
>-|TRBJ2-7|-|TRBV18
TGTGCCAGCTCTCTTATAGACGAGCAGTACTTC
CASSLIDEQYF
>few|TRBJ2-2|-|TRBV24-1
TGTGCCACCAGTGATTTTTTTCGGGGGTCGGACACCGGGGAGCTGTTTTTT
CATSDFFRGSDTGELFF
>-|TRBJ2-3|-|TRBV10-1
TGCGCCAGCAGTGGTCCCCCGGGAGTGGGGACAGATACGCAGTATTTT
CASSGPPGVGTDTQYF
>once|TRBJ2-3|TRBD2|TRBV18
TGTGCCAGCTCACCACTAGCGGGGGCTAGCACAGATACGCAGTATTTT
CASSPLAGASTDTQYF
>-|TRBJ2-4|TRBD2|TRBV4-2
TGTGCCAGCAGCCAAGGATATAGCGGGAGGCGGGGGGCCAAAAACATTCAGTACTTC
CASSQGYSGRRGAKNIQYF
>few|TRBJ1-4|-|TRBV5-1
TGCGCCAGCAGCTTGGAATTTGGGGCACGGGCACTGTTTTTT
CASSLEFGARALFF
>-|TRBJ1-6|-|TRBV3-1/TRBV3-2
TGTGCCAGCAGCCCTAGCCGCGATTCACCCCTCCACTTT
CASSPSRDSPLHF
>-|TRBJ1-1|TRBD1|TRBV5-1
TGCGCCAGCAGCTTGTCCCGGAATTACAGGGGGCTAGCTTTCTTT
CASSLSRNYRGLAFF
>-|TRBJ1-1|-|TRBV18
TGTGCCAGCTCACGCTCCGGGTACACTGAAGCTTTCTTT
CASSRSGYTEAFF
>-|TRBJ2-7|-|TRBV11-2
TGTGCCAGCAGCTCTGGGGTAGGCGGGCTTTACGAGCAGTACTTC
CASSSGVGGLYEQYF
>once|TRBJ2-7|TRBD2|TRBV5-1
TGCGCCAGCAGCCCCGGGGGGAGCTCCTACGAGCAGTACTTC
CASSPGGSSYEQYF
>-|TRBJ1-1|-|TRBV2
TGTGCCAGCAGTAAAATTGAAAGTCAGGGGGAAGCTTTCTTT
CASSKIESQGEAFF
>-|TRBJ2-1|TRBD2|TRBV27
TGTGCCAGCAGCCCAACACAGCGGGAGGCCTACAATGAGCAGTTCTTC
CASSPTQREAYNEQFF
>-|TRBJ1-2|TRBD1|TRBV28
TGTGCCAGCAGCCAGACAGGGAAAAATGCGGGCTACACCTTC
CASSQTGKNAGYTF
>-|TRBJ1-2|-|TRBV5-1
TGCGCCAGCAGCTTGGAAGGGAGATCCTATGGCTACACCTTC
CASSLEGRSYGYTF
>-|TRBJ2-1|-|TRBV25-1
TGTGCCAGCAGTGTTGGAGAAAGCTCCTACAATGAGCAGTTCTTC
CASSVGESSYNEQFF
>-|TRBJ1-5|TRBD1|TRBV2
TGTGCCAGCAGCCCGGGACAGACAAATCAGCCCCAGCATTTT
CASSPGQTNQPQHF
>-|TRBJ1-1|-|TRBV11-2
TGTGCCAGCAGCCCCTTCGGGAGCACTGAAGCTTTCTTT
CASSPFGSTEAFF
>-|TRBJ1-6|-|TRBV28
TGTGCCAGCAGTCCTCGGGGCGGAGGGAGGGATTCACCCCTCCACTTT
CASSPRGGGRDSPLHF
>-|TRBJ2-1|TRBD2|TRBV28
TGTGCCAGCAGTTTACGAGGAGGGGGACTAGCGATGATCTTC
CASSLRGGGLAMIF
>-|TRBJ2-3|TRBD1|TRBV7-3
TGTGCCAGCAGCTTAGGACAGGGCGGAGATACGCAGTATTTT
CASSLGQGGDTQYF
>-|TRBJ2-2|TRBD2|TRBV7-3
TGTGCCAGCAGTCCCGGACTAGCGGGATCGAACACCGGGGAGCTGTTTTTT
CASSPGLAGSNTGELFF
>-|TRBJ1-4|TRBD1|TRBV6-5
TGTGCCAGCAGCTCCACAGGGGGGCATGAAAAACTGTTTTTT
CASSSTGGHEKLFF
>once|TRBJ1-5|-|TRBV6-1
TGTGCCAGCAGTGAAGGCAGGGCGGTTAATCAGCCCCAGCATTTT
CASSEGRAVNQPQHF
>-|TRBJ1-5|-|TRBV21-1
TGTGCCAGCAGGGGGAAGTGGAGGCAGCCCAATCAGCCCCAGCATTTT
CASRGKWRQPNQPQHF
>-|TRBJ2-5|TRBD1|TRBV6-5
TGTGCCAGCATTTCACAGGGGTTTCCGGAGACCCAGTACTTC
CASISQGFPETQYF
>-|TRBJ2-1|-|TRBV6-5
TGTGCCAGCAGTTACCCCCGAAGGGGCAATGAGCAGTTCTTC
CASSYPRRGNEQFF
>-|TRBJ2-7|-|TRBV30
TGTGCCTGGTCTGACAGGTCCTACGAGCAGTACTTC
CAWSDRSYEQYF
>-|TRBJ1-1|-|TRBV5-4
TGTGCCAGCATCCGGACACCGGGCACTGAAGCTTTCTTT
CASIRTPGTEAFF
>-|TRBJ2-7|-|TRBV19
TGTGCCAGTAGTATTAGTGGTAGCTCCTACGAGCAGTACTTC
CASSISGSSYEQYF
>-|TRBJ2-1|-|TRBV5-1
TGCGCCAGCAGCTTGGTTCACAACTCCTACAATGAGCAGTTCTTC
CASSLVHNSYNEQFF
>-|TRBJ2-5|TRBD1|TRBV10-3
TGTGCCATCGGTTCACAGGGGGCGAAGGAAGAGACCCAGTACTTC
CAIGSQGAKEETQYF
>-|TRBJ2-3|TRBD2|TRBV23-1
TGCGCCAGCAGCCTTAGCGGGACTAGCACAGATACGCAGTATTTT
CASSLSGTSTDTQYF
>-|TRBJ2-7|TRBD2|TRBV6-6
TGTGCCAGCAGTTACGGGGCGGGAGGACCCCTCGAGCAGTACTTC
CASSYGAGGPLEQYF
>once|TRBJ2-7|-|TRBV3-1/TRBV3-2
TGTGCCAGCAGCCAGCGACAGCCGAGCCGCGAGCAGTACTTC
CASSQRQPSREQYF
>-|TRBJ2-2|-|TRBV21-1
TGTGCCAGCGGGACCCTGGGGGACAGGGGGAATGTCGGGGAGCTGTTTTTT
CASGTLGDRGNVGELFF
>-|TRBJ2-7|TRBD1|TRBV5-1
TGCGCCAGCAGCCCAGGGGGTAGAAACGAGCAGTACTTC
CASSPGGRNEQYF
>few|TRBJ2-2|-|TRBV10-1
TGCGCCAGCAGTGGGGGGCTAACCGATCTAAAAAATCAGAACACCGGGGAGCTGTTTTTT
CASSGGLTDLKNQNTGELFF
>-|TRBJ2-1|TRBD2|TRBV10-1
TGCGCCAGCAGTCCCGGACTAGCGGGCTACAATGAGCAGTTCTTC
CASSPGLAGYNEQFF
>-|TRBJ1-2|-|TRBV15
TGTGCCACCAGCAGAGATGGCCGCTATGGCTACACCTTC
CATSRDGRYGYTF
>once|TRBJ1-2|TRBD1|TRBV5-1
TGCGCCAGCAGCACACCTGACAGGGATGACTATGGCTACACCTTC
CASSTPDRDDYGYTF
>once|TRBJ1-3|-|TRBV5-1
TGCGCCAGCAGCTCTTCGGGGGGCGGAAACACCATATATTTT
CASSSSGGGNTIYF